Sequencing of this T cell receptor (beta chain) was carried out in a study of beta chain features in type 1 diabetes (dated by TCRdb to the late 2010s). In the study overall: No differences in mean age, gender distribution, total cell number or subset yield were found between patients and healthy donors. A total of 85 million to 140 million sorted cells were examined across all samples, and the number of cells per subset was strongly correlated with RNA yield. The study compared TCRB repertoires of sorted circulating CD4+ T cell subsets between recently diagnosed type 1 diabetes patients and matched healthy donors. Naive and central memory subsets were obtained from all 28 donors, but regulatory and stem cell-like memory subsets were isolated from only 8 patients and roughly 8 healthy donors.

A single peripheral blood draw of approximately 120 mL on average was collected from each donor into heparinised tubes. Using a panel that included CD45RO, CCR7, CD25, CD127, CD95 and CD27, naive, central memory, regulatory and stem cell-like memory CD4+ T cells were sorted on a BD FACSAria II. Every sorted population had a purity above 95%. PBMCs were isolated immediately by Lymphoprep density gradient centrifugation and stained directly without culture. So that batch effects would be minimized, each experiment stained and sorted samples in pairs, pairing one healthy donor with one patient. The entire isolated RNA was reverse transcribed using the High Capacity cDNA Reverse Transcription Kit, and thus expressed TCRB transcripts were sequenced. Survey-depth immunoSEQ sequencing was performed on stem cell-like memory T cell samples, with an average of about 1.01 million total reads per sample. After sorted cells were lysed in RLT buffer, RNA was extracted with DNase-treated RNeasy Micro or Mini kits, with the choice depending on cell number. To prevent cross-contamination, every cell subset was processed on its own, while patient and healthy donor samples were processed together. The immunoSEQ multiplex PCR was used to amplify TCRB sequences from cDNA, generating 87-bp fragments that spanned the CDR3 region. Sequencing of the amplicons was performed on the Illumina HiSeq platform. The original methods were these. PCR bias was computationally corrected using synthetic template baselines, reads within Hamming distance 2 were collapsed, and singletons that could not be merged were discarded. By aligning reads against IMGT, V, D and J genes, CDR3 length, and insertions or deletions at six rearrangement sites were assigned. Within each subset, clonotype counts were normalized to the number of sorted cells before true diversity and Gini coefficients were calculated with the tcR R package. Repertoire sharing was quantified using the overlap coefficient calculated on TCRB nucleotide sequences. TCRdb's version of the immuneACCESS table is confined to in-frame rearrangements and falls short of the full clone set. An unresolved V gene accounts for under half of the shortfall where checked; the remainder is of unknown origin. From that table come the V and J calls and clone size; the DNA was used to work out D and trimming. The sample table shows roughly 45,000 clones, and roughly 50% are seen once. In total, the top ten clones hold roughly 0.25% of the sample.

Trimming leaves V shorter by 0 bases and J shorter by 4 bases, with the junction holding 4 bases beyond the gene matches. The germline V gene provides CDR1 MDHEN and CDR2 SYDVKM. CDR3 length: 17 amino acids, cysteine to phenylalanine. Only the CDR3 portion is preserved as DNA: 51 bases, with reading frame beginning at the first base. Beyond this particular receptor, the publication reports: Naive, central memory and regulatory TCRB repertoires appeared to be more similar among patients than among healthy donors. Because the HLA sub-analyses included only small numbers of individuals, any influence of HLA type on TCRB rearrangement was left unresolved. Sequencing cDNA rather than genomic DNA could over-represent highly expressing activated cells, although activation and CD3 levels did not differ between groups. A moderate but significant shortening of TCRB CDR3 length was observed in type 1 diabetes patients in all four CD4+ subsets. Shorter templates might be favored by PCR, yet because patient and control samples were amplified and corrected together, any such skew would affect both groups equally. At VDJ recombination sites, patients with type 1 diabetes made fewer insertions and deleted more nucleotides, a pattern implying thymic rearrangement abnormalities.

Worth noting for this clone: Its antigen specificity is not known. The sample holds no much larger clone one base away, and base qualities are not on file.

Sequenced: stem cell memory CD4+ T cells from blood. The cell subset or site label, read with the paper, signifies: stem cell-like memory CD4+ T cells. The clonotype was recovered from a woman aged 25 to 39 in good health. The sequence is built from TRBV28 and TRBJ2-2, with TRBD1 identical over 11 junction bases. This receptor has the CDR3 CASSLWAGQGATGELFF. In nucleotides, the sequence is TGTGCCAGCAGTTTATGGGCAGGACAGGGGGCCACCGGGGAGCTGTTTTTT.